The present T cell receptor beta chain was sequenced within a study of blood T cells in healthy people across ages. Findings and limits, study-wide: Estimates of diversity drawn from one million T cells were considered underestimates.

Samples had at least 6.5 million PBMCs isolated from them. Through a sample-barcoded 5' primer and a J-beta primer mix, a second PCR was run for about 7 to 12 cycles. Per sample, CDR3-containing paired-end reads numbered at least 3 million. TCRdb itself ran the 5' RACE reads through MiXCR, one entry per CDR3 protein. The repertoire consists of 710,000 or so distinct CDR3 sequences, with 32% occurring once and the leading ten covering 15%. Germline trimming cut 6 bases from V and 5 bases from J; bases unmatched to any gene: 8. Per the germline V gene, CDR1 is SGHNT and CDR2 is YYREEE (reference sequence). This CDR3 is built from 14 residues. As regards this clonotype: Its antigen is as yet unknown.

The sample was blood. The sequence was collected from an elderly woman in good health. The chain is built from TRBV5-4 and TRBJ1-2; 9 bases are a match to TRBD1. Here the CDR3 DNA reads TGTGCCAGCACTTCTCAGGGACAGGGTTATGGCTACACCTTC. Protein product: CASTSQGQGYGYTF.